A single sample is the source of the 17 T cell receptor beta chains below, sequenced in a study of blood T cell repertoires in COVID-19. Measured with immunoSEQ multiplex PCR; TCRdb has only the in-frame clones, and not every one. The data show about 95,000 clones, with around 90% seen just once and 5.2% held by the top ten. Sequencing was performed on peripheral blood. The receptors were sampled from a man in his sixties with COVID-19, enrolled during active disease.

This rearrangement joins TRBV10-3 to TRBJ1-1, with a possible D match to TRBD1 (6 bases). The length of the CDR3 is 15 residues. The germline V and J ends were trimmed by 1 base and 1 base, with 10 bases remaining between them. Germline values: CDR1 ENHRY, CDR2 SYGVKD. This CDR3 is CAISEYGGENTEAFF. CDR3 bases: TGTGCCATCAGTGAGTATGGGGGCGAGAACACTGAAGCTTTCTTT.

The rearrangement links TRBV16 to TRBJ2-1; 7 bases are a match to TRBD1. Germline V CDR1 and CDR2: KGHSY, FQNENV. The junction had 5 bases not matched to a gene; V was cut back by 2 bases and J by 4 bases. The CDR3 runs 15 residues. CDR3 amino acids: CASSQDRDPYNEQFF. For the CDR3, the DNA is TGTGCCAGCAGCCAAGACAGGGATCCGTACAATGAGCAGTTCTTC.

The chain employs TRBV5-8 and TRBJ1-5; possibly TRBD1 for D (6 bases). Germline V gene sequence: CDR1 SGHTS, CDR2 YDEGEE. The CDR3 extends over 15 amino acids. V lost 1 base to trimming and J lost 0 bases, with 8 bases between them. In DNA, the CDR3 is TGTGCCAGCAGCTTGCAGGGGTATAGCAATCAGCCCCAGCATTTT. Amino acid sequence: CASSLQGYSNQPQHF.

The chain employs TRBV19 and TRBJ1-4; the D gene is possibly TRBD1 (6 bases). The CDR3 totals 14 residues. Trimming left V 7 bases short and J 7 bases short, with 16 bases between. Germline V gene sequence: CDR1 LNHDA, CDR2 SQIVND (reference sequence). CDR3 bases: TGTGCCAGTACCATTGGGGGGGCAAGTGAAAAACTGTTTTTT. As protein: CASTIGGASEKLFF.

The genes are TRBV12-3 or TRBV12-4 and TRBJ2-1; 7 positions agree with TRBD2. The CDR3 spans 13 residues. The junction had 0 bases not matched to a gene; V was cut back by 1 base and J by 6 bases. CDR3 amino acids: CASSLGGGNEQFF. CDR3 coding DNA: TGTGCCAGCAGTTTAGGGGGGGGCAATGAGCAGTTCTTC.

The V call is TRBV3-1 (or the pseudogene TRBV3-2), the J call TRBJ1-2; D not certain. This CDR3 has 15 residues. Germline CDR1 LGHDT, CDR2 YNNKEL (reference sequence). Trimming cost V 1 base and J 0 bases, with 9 bases left between them. The CDR3: CASSQGFGANYGYTF. The CDR3 nucleotides read TGTGCCAGCAGCCAAGGGTTCGGAGCTAACTATGGCTACACCTTC.

The chain joins TRBV7-2 to TRBJ2-2; no reliable D call. The V end lost 4 bases, the J end lost 6 bases, and 9 bases lay between the germline ends. The CDR3 is 13 residues long. Germline V lookup: CDR1 SGHTA, CDR2 FQGNSA. The CDR3 bases are TGTGCCAGCAGCTACAAGTATTCCGGGGAGCTGTTTTTT. It encodes CASSYKYSGELFF. Variable domain in full (rest from reference TRBV7-2 and TRBJ2-2): GAGVSQSPSNKVTEKGKDVELRCDPISGHTALYWYRQSLGQGLEFLIYFQGNSAPDKSGLPSDRFSAERTGGSVSTLTIQRTQQEDSAVYLCASSYKYSGELFFGEGSRLTVL.

The chain recombines TRBV6-2 or TRBV6-3 with TRBJ2-1, with a possible D match to TRBD1 (5 bases). The CDR3 runs 14 residues. Germline V gives CDR1 MNHEY, CDR2 SVGEGT. The ends were cut back, 5 bases at V and 0 bases at J, with 8 bases in the middle. CDR3 in DNA: TGTGCCAGCAGTACAGGTAACTCCTACAATGAGCAGTTCTTC. As protein: CASSTGNSYNEQFF.

The chain uses TRBV7-3 and TRBJ1-6; TRBD1 aligns across 7 bases. CDR3 length equals 14 residues. Looked up from germline, CDR1 is SGHTA and CDR2 is FQGTGA. The trim removed 5 bases at V and 3 bases at J, leaving 1 base unmatched. The CDR3 DNA sequence: TGTGCCAGCAGCCGGGACAGCTATAATTCACCCCTCCACTTT. Translating gives CASSRDSYNSPLHF.

Remarks on this clone: Other DNA sequences of this sample code for an identical CDR3. The chain has TRBV7-9 and TRBJ2-3; possibly TRBD1 for D (5 bases). V lost 2 bases to trimming and J lost 0 bases, with 6 bases between them. Germline V CDR1 and CDR2: SEHNR, FQNEAQ (reference sequence). The CDR3 has 14 amino acids. The CDR3 sequence is CASSLQGSTDTQYF. The DNA for the CDR3 is TGTGCCAGCAGCTTACAGGGAAGCACAGATACGCAGTATTTT.

In this sample, this clone turned up once. The chain recombines TRBV6-5 with TRBJ1-2, with 7 bases that match TRBD1. Germline CDR1 is MNHEY and CDR2 is SVGAGI. The trim removed 7 bases at V and 8 bases at J, leaving 4 bases unmatched. There are 11 residues in the CDR3. CDR3 protein: CASIWTGGYTF. The CDR3 DNA is TGTGCCAGCATTTGGACAGGAGGCTACACCTTC.

This clone has a single count. The chain recombines TRBV5-4 with TRBJ2-5; no definite D call. Between the trimmed V and J ends, which lost 2 bases and 4 bases, there was a span of 12 bases. Germline CDR1 is SGHNT and CDR2 is YYREEE (reference sequence). CDR3 length: 14 residues. The CDR3 loop reads CASSFGSEIETQYF. For the CDR3, the DNA is TGTGCCAGCAGCTTCGGGTCGGAGATAGAGACCCAGTACTTC. Supplemented by reference TRBV5-4 and TRBJ2-5, the full variable domain reads ETGVTQSPTHLIKTRGQQVTLRCSSQSGHNTVSWYQQALGQGPQFIFQYYREEENGRGNFPPRFSGLQFPNYSSELNVNALELDDSALYLCASSFGSEIETQYFGPGTRLLVL.

V and J are TRBV7-6 and TRBJ1-1, with 8 bases lining up with TRBD1. Germline trimming cut 6 bases from V and 1 base from J; bases unmatched to any gene: 1. CDR3 length: 13 amino acids. The germline gives CDR1 SGHVS, CDR2 FNYEAQ. The CDR3 spells CASRGTGNTEAFF. In DNA form, the CDR3 reads TGTGCCAGCAGGGGGACAGGGAACACTGAAGCTTTCTTT.

The chain is built from TRBV29-1 and TRBJ1-1; D perhaps matches TRBD1 (6 bases). The V and J ends lost 7 bases and 0 bases respectively, with 24 bases between them. CDR1 SQVTM and CDR2 ANQGSEA come from the germline V gene. The CDR3 length is 17 residues. The chain's CDR3 is CSAPRDISSVVNTEAFF. The CDR3, as DNA: TGCAGCGCCCCTCGGGACATCTCCTCAGTGGTGAACACTGAAGCTTTCTTT.

The V call is TRBV10-2, the J call TRBJ2-7, with 8 bases matching TRBD1. The CDR3 loop spans 15 amino acids. Germline CDR1 WSHSY, CDR2 SAAADI. The V gene end was trimmed by 0 bases and the J gene end by 5 bases; junction bases not matched to a gene: 6. CDR3 sequence reads: CASSESSMDRDEQYF. As DNA, the CDR3 is TGCGCCAGCAGTGAGTCGAGTATGGACAGGGACGAGCAGTACTTC.

J is TRBJ2-2 and V is TRBV10-3; 7 positions match TRBD1. V gave up 6 bases and J gave up 4 bases; unmatched junction bases: 2. The CDR3 extends over 13 amino acids. The germline gives CDR1 ENHRY, CDR2 SYGVKD. The CDR3 region has the DNA TGTGCCATCAGGGCAGGGGGCACCGGGGAGCTGTTTTTT. Its translation is CAIRAGGTGELFF.

The chain links TRBV15 to TRBJ2-7; 7 bases agree with TRBD2. The junction had 7 bases not matched to a gene; V was cut back by 3 bases and J by 2 bases. Germline CDR1 LNHNV, CDR2 YYDKDF (reference sequence). The CDR3 is 15 residues long. This CDR3 is CATSRAGVSAYEQYF. The CDR3 DNA is TGTGCCACCAGCAGGGCGGGAGTCAGCGCCTACGAGCAGTACTTC.